This TCR beta chain was sequenced for a study of radiation and T cells in renal cell carcinoma. Whole-study findings and limits: From baseline, blood top tumor clonotypes peaked at 2 weeks post-radiation. Pretreatment tumor biopsies were lacking, so baseline clonotypes are unknown.

A note on this clone: What it binds is not known.

Described time point: blood 2 weeks post-SBRT. Treatment in this sample: 15 Gy SBRT to primary tumor, nephrectomy 4 weeks later. After SBRT, blood was collected at 2 and 4 weeks, plus baseline. Using immunoSEQ multiplex PCR, the repertoire was profiled, and TCRdb retains in-frame clones only, with some absent. The sample has some 120,000 clones; around 90% are singletons. This specimen consisted of blood, obtained from a patient whose treatment included radiotherapy and nephrectomy. The clonotype originates from a woman aged 70-85 years with renal cell carcinoma.

The CDR3 sequence: CASSSRDRQETQYF. Written as DNA, the CDR3 is TGTGCCAGCAGCTCCCGGGACAGACAAGAGACCCAGTACTTC. The V and J genes are TRBV7-2 and TRBJ2-5; 7 bases are shared with TRBD1. The CDR3 totals 14 residues. Germline V CDR1 and CDR2: SGHTA, FQGNSA. V dropped 4 bases and J dropped 2; count of bases not matched to a gene: 4.